This T cell receptor (beta chain) was documented in a study of cytomegalovirus exposure and HLA in healthy donors. With 0 bases removed from V and 3 bases from J, the gap between germline ends came to 12 bases. CDR1 is SGDLS and CDR2 is YYNGEE in the germline V gene. The CDR3 consists of 15 residues. PCR was performed using 60 Vbeta and 13 Jbeta primers. Profiling relied on immunoSEQ multiplex PCR, and the TCRdb table lists in-frame clones only, not all of them. The sample carries 95,000 to 150,000 clones, 75% to 90% recorded once. As to this clone: Antigen unknown.

Study findings and constraints: Analysis performed later showed TCR beta chains linked to HLA being more clonally expanded than equally common others.

The receptor comes from a man aged 25-40 years in good health and CMV-seronegative. The chain employs TRBV9 and TRBJ1-1, with D hard to call. Sequencing was carried out using PBMCs. CDR3 sequence (DNA): TGTGCCAGCAGCGTAGCGCCGGGGTACGACACTGAAGCTTTCTTT. Translated, it gives CASSVAPGYDTEAFF.